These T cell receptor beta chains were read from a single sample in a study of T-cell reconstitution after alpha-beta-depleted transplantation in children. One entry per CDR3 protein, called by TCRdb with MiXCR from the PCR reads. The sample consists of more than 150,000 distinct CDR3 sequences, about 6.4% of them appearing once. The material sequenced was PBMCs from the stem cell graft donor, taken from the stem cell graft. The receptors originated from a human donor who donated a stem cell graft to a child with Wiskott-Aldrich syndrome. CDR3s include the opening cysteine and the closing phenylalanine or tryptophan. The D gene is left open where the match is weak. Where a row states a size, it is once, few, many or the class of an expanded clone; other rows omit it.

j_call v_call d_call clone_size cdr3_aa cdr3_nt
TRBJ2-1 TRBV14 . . CASSHWDFNNEQFF TGTGCCAGCAGCCACTGGGACTTCAACAATGAGCAGTTCTTC
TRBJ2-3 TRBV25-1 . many CATRGGGDTQYF TGTGCGACGAGGGGGGGCGGAGATACGCAGTATTTT
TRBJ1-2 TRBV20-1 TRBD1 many CSARGTGGLDGYTF TGCAGTGCTAGGGGGACAGGGGGCCTCGATGGCTACACCTTC
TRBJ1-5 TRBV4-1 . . CASSQDPVIHQPQHF TGCGCCAGCAGCCAAGATCCAGTTATACATCAGCCCCAGCATTTT
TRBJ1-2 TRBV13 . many CASSFMNNYGYTF TGTGCCAGCAGCTTCATGAATAACTATGGCTACACCTTC
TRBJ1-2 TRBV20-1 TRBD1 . CSASEQGINGYTF TGCAGTGCTAGTGAACAGGGGATTAATGGCTACACCTTC
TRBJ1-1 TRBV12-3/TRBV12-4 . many CASRSRVAGGAFF TGTGCCAGCAGGTCCAGGGTCGCAGGAGGGGCTTTCTTT
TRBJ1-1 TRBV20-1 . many CSASPWNTEAFF TGCAGTGCTAGCCCCTGGAACACTGAAGCTTTCTTT
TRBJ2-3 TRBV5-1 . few CASSLEAATDTQYF TGCGCCAGCAGCTTGGAGGCCGCCACAGATACGCAGTATTTT
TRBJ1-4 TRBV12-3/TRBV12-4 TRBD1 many CASSYDRGDEKLFF TGTGCCAGCAGTTATGACAGGGGAGATGAAAAACTGTTTTTT
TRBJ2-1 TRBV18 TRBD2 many CASSGRAEQFF TGTGCCAGCTCAGGGAGGGCCGAGCAGTTCTTC
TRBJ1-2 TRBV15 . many CATSREDSIYGYTF TGTGCCACCAGCAGAGAGGACTCGATCTATGGCTACACCTTC
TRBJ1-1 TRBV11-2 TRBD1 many CASSSFDRGTEAFF TGTGCCAGCAGCAGCTTCGACAGGGGCACTGAAGCTTTCTTT
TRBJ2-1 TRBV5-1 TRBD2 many CASSPGGLSYNEQFF TGCGCCAGCAGCCCGGGAGGCCTCTCCTACAATGAGCAGTTCTTC
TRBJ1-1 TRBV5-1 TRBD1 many CASSIGQGLNTEAFF TGCGCCAGCAGCATAGGACAGGGTTTGAACACTGAAGCTTTCTTT
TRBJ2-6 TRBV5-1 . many CASGGMTGANVLTF TGCGCCAGCGGGGGGATGACTGGGGCCAACGTCCTGACTTTC
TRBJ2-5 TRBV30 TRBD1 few CAWSAGTARTETQYF TGTGCCTGGAGCGCCGGGACAGCCCGAACAGAGACCCAGTACTTC
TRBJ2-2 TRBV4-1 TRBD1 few CASSHNPGQGAGGTGELFF TGCGCCAGCAGCCACAACCCGGGACAGGGGGCGGGTGGCACCGGGGAGCTGTTTTTT
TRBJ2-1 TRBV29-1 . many CSVDGTAGSYNEQFF TGCAGCGTTGATGGGACTGCCGGCTCCTACAATGAGCAGTTCTTC
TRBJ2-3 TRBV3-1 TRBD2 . CASSSFPGLAGESTDTQYF TGTGCCAGCAGTTCCTTTCCGGGACTAGCGGGGGAGAGCACAGATACGCAGTATTTT
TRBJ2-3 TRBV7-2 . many CASRASDTQYF TGTGCCAGCAGGGCTTCAGATACGCAGTATTTT
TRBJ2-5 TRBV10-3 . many CAISERSSGETQYF TGTGCCATCAGTGAACGATCAAGCGGCGAGACCCAGTACTTC
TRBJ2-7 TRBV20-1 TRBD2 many CSARDPGTSGNEQYF TGCAGTGCTAGAGATCCCGGGACTAGCGGGAACGAGCAGTACTTC